This T cell receptor beta chain appears in the sequencing data of a study of Ad26.COV2.S vaccination and SARS-CoV-2 variants. Study at large: Donor was in the COV1001 Ad26.COV2.S trial arm.

Study-level results: Spike-specific CD8+ and CD4+ T cell responses reportedly showed substantial breadth after vaccination. Assessments of TCR breadth and depth may have underestimated the total T cell responses. Vaccinees displayed broader spike-specific TCR repertoires than placebo recipients.

The germline V gene encodes CDR1 LGHNA and CDR2 YNFKEQ. CDR3 length equals 16 residues. The V end was cut by 0 bases, the J end by 2 bases, with 8 bases between. Noted treatment: 15 to 20 received Ad26.COV2.S at low or high dose, single or two shots; a few received placebo; per-sample allocation not given. Samples came from day 63 after the first vaccine or placebo injection. A remark on this clone: The antigen is not known.

TCRdb's copy holds only in-frame clones and misses some; the assay was immunoSEQ multiplex PCR. The table records about 440,000 clones, about 92% of them present only once. The source material was peripheral blood, sampled in a trial of Ad26.COV2.S vaccine versus placebo. This TCR was sampled from a person aged 18-65 years who received the Ad26.COV2.S COVID-19 vaccine or a placebo. The chain carries TRBV4-2 and TRBJ2-6, with a weak D call TRBD1 (6 bases). The DNA for the CDR3 is TGTGCCAGCAGCCAAGATTGGACAGCTGGGGCCAACGTCCTGACTTTC. Translation gives CASSQDWTAGANVLTF.